This T cell receptor (beta chain) was recorded in a study of blood T cell repertoires in COVID-19. Study-wide context: Sites across the United States, Italy and Spain contributed samples from acute and convalescent COVID-19. T cells, B-cell-depleted T cells, or PBMCs provided the cDNA or gDNA that served as material.

CDR1 and CDR2 (germline): DFQATT, SNEGSKA (reference sequence). V dropped 3 bases and J dropped 2 bases, with 14 bases sitting between them. The CDR3 is made up of 14 amino acids. Authors' data handling: Estimated nucleated cell counts came from reference gene primer amplification. Some clones are missing from TCRdb's copy, which holds only in-frame ones; the method was immunoSEQ multiplex PCR. D and trimming were read from the DNA, whereas the V and J calls and clone size are those reported in that table. The sample includes some 190,000 clones, around four fifths of them seen just once. V gene TRBV20-1 combines with J gene TRBJ2-7, with a tentative D call TRBD2 (7 bases). Sequenced material: peripheral blood. The origin of this receptor is a human donor in a cohort sampled during active COVID-19. DNA of the CDR3: TGCAGTGCTAGTCATGCGGGGGCCCCCTACGAGCAGTACGTC. This codes for CSASHAGAPYEQYV.